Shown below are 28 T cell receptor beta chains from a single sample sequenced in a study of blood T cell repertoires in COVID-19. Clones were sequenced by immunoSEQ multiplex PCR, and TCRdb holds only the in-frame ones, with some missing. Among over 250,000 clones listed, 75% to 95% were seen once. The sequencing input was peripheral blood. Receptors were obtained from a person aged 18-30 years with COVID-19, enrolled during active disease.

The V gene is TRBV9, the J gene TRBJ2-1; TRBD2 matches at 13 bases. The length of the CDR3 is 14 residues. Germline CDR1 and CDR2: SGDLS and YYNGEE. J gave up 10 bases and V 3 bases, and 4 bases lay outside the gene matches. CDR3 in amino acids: CASSDPGLAGEQFF. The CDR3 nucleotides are TGTGCCAGCAGCGATCCGGGACTAGCGGGAGAGCAGTTCTTC.

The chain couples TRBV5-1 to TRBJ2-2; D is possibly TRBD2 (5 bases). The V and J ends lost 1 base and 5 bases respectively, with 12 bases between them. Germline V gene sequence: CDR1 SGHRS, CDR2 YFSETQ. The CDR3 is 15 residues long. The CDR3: CASSLYGGGTGELFF. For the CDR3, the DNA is TGCGCCAGCAGCTTGTATGGAGGCGGGACCGGGGAGCTGTTTTTT.

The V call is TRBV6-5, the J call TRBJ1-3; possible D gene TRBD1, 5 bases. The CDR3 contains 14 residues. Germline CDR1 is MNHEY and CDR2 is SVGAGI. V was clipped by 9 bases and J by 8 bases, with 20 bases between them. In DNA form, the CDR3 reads TGTGCCAGTTCCCCGCTCCAGGGTTTTGACACCATATATTTT. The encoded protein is CASSPLQGFDTIYF.

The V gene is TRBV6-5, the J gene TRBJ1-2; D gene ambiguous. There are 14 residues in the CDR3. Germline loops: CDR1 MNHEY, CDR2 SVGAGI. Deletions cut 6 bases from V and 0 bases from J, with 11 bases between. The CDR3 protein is CASRQLQPNYGYTF. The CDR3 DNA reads TGTGCCAGCAGGCAGTTACAGCCTAACTATGGCTACACCTTC.

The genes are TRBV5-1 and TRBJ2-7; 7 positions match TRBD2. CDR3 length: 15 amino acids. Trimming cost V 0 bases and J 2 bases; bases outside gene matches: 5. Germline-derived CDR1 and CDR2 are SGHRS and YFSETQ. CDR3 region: CASSLESGEAYEQYF. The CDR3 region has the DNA TGCGCCAGCAGCTTGGAGAGCGGGGAGGCCTACGAGCAGTACTTC.

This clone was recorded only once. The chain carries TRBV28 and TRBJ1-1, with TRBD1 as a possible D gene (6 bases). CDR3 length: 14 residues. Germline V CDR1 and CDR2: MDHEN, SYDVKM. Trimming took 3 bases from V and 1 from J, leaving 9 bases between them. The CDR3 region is CASSLVGGNTEAFF. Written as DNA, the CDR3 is TGTGCCAGCAGTTTGGTAGGGGGGAACACTGAAGCTTTCTTT.

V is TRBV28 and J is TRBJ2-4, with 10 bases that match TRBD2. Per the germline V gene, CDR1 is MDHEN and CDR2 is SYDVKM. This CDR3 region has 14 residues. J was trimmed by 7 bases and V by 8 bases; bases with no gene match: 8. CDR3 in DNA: TGTGCCAGCCTTCCTAGCGGGAGAGGGAACATTCAGTACTTC. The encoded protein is CASLPSGRGNIQYF. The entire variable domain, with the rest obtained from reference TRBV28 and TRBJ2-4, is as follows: DVKVTQSSRYLVKRTGEKVFLECVQDMDHENMFWYRQDPGLGLRLIYFSYDVKMKEKGDIPEGYSVSREKKERFSLILESASTNQTSMYLCASLPSGRGNIQYFGAGTRLSVL.

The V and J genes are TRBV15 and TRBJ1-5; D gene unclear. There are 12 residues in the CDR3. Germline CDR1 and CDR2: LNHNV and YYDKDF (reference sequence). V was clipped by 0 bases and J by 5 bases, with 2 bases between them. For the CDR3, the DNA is TGTGCCACCAGCAGAGACGATCAGCCCCAGCATTTT. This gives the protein CATSRDDQPQHF.

In DNA form, the CDR3 reads TGTGCCAGCAGCTTTCGGACAGTTGGAAACACCATATATTTT. Its translation is CASSFRTVGNTIYF. This chain connects TRBV7-9 to TRBJ1-3, with a weak D call TRBD1 (6 bases). Trimming shortened V by 3 bases and J by 3 bases, and 9 bases separated the two germline ends. This CDR3 is 14 amino acids long. The germline CDR1 and CDR2 sequences are SEHNR and FQNEAQ (reference sequence).

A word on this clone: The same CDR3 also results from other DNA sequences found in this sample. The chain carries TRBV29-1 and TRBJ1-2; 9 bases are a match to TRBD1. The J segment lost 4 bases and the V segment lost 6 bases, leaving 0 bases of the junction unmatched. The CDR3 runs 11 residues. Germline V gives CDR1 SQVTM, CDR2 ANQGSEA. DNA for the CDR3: TGCAGCGTGGACAGGGGCTATGGCTACACCTTC. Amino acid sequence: CSVDRGYGYTF.

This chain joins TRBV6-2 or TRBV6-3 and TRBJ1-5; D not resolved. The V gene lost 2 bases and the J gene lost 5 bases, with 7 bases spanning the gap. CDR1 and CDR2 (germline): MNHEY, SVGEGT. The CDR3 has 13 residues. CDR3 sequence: CASSYNTYQPQHF. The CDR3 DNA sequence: TGTGCCAGCAGTTACAACACCTATCAGCCCCAGCATTTT.

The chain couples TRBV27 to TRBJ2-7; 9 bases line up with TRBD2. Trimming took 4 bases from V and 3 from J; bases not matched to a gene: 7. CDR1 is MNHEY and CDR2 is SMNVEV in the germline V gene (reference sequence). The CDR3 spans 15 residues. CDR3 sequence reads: CASSSLAGRIYEQYF. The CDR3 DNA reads TGTGCCAGCAGTTCCCTAGCGGGAAGGATCTACGAGCAGTACTTC.

The CDR3: CASSFGRDSYGYTF. Written as DNA, the CDR3 is TGTGCCAGCAGTTTTGGCAGAGACTCATATGGCTACACCTTC. This chain uses TRBV28 with TRBJ1-2; D unclear. In germline, CDR1 is MDHEN, CDR2 SYDVKM. The CDR3 runs to 14 residues. Trimming removed 3 bases at V and 5 bases at J, with 13 bases between.

CDR3 protein: CASGLGQLNTEAFF. In DNA form, the CDR3 reads TGTGCTAGTGGTTTGGGACAGCTGAACACTGAAGCTTTCTTT. This chain uses TRBV12-5 with TRBJ1-1, with D perhaps matching TRBD1 (5 bases). Per the germline V gene, CDR1 is LGHNT and CDR2 is FRNRAP. This CDR3 is 14 amino acids long. V was clipped by 1 base and J by 0 bases, with 6 bases between them.

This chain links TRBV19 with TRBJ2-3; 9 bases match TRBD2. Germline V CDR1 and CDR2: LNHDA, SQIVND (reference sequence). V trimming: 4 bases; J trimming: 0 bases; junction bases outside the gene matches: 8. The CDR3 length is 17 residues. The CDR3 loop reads CASSTRTSAFSTDTQYF. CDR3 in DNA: TGTGCCAGTAGTACCCGGACTAGCGCGTTTAGCACAGATACGCAGTATTTT.

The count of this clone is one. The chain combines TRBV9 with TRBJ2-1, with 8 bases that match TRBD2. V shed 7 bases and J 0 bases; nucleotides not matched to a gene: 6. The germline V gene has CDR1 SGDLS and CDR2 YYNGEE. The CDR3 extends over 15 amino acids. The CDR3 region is CASAGGVSSYNEQFF. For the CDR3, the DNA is TGTGCCAGCGCCGGGGGGGTAAGCTCCTACAATGAGCAGTTCTTC. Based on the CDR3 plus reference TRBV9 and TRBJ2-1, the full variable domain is DSGVTQTPKHLITATGQRVTLRCSPRSGDLSVYWYQQSLDQGLQFLIQYYNGEERAKGNILERFSAQQFPDLHSELNLSSLELGDSALYFCASAGGVSSYNEQFFGPGTRLTVL.

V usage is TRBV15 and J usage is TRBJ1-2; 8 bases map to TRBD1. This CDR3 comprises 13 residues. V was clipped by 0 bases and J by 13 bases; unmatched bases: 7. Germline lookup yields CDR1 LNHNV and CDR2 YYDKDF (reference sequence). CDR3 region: CATSRDLGTGFTF. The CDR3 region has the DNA TGTGCCACCAGCAGAGATTTGGGGACAGGATTCACCTTC. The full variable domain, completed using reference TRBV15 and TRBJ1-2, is DAMVIQNPRYQVTQFGKPVTLSCSQTLNHNVMYWYQQKSSQAPKLLFHYYDKDFNNEADTPDNFQSRRPNTSFCFLDIRSPGLGDTAMYLCATSRDLGTGFTFGSGTRLTVV.

The CDR3 region is CASSGGQSYEQYF. In nucleotides, the CDR3 is TGTGCCAGCAGCGGGGGACAAAGCTACGAGCAGTACTTC. This sequence joins TRBV9 and TRBJ2-7; perhaps TRBD1 as D (6 bases). Germline-derived CDR1 and CDR2 are SGDLS and YYNGEE. The CDR3 has 13 residues. Trimming took 3 bases from V and 3 from J, leaving 10 bases between them.

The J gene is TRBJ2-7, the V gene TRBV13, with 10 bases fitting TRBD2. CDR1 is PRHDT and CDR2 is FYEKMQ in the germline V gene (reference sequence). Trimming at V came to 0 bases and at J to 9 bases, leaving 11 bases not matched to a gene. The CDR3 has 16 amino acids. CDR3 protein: CASSLGRGLADGGQYF. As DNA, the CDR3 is TGTGCCAGCAGCTTAGGCCGAGGACTAGCGGACGGAGGGCAGTACTTC.

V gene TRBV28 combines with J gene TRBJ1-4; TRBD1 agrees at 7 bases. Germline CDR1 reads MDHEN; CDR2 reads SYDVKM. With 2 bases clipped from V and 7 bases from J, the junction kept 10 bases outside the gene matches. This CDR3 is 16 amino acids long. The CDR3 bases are TGTGCCAGCAGTTTAGCCGGCGGGACAGCGAGTGAAAAACTGTTTTTT. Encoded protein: CASSLAGGTASEKLFF.

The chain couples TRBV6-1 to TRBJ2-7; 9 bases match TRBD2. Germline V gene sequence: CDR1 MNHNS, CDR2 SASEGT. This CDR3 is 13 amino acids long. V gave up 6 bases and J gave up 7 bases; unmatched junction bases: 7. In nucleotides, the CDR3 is TGTGCCAGCAGCCGCGGACTAGCGAGTGAGCAGTACTTC. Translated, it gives CASSRGLASEQYF.

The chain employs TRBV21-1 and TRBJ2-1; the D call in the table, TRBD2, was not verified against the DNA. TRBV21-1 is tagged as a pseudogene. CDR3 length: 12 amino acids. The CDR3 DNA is TGTGCCAGCAGCAACCCTAGTTTTGGTCAGTTCTTC. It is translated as CASSNPSFGQFF.

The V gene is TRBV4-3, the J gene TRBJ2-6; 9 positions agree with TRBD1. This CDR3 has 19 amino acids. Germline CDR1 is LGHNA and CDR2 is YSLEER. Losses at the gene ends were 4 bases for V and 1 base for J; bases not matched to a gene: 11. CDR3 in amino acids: CASSPKSGTGYSGANVLTF. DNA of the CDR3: TGCGCCAGCAGCCCGAAATCCGGGACAGGGTATTCTGGGGCCAACGTCCTGACTTTC.

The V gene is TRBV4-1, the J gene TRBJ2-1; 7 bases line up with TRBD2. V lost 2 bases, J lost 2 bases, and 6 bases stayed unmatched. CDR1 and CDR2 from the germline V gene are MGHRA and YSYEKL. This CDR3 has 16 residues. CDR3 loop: CASSQTTSVPYNEQFF. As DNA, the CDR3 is TGCGCCAGCAGCCAAACCACTAGCGTCCCCTACAATGAGCAGTTCTTC.

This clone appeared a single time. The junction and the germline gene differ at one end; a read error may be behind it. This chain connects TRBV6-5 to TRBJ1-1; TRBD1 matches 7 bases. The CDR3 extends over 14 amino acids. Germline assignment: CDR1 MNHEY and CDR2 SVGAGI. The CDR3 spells CASSYSGQDTEVFF. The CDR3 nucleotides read TGTGCCAGCAGTTACTCAGGACAGGACACTGAAGTTTTCTTT.

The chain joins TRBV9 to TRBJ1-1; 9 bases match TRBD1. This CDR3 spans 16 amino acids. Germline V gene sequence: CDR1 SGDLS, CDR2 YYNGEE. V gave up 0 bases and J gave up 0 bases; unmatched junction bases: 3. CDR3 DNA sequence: TGTGCCAGCAGCGTAGAAGGGACAGGGATGAACACTGAAGCTTTCTTT. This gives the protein CASSVEGTGMNTEAFF. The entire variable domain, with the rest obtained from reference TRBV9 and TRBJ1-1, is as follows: DSGVTQTPKHLITATGQRVTLRCSPRSGDLSVYWYQQSLDQGLQFLIQYYNGEERAKGNILERFSAQQFPDLHSELNLSSLELGDSALYFCASSVEGTGMNTEAFFGQGTRLTVV.

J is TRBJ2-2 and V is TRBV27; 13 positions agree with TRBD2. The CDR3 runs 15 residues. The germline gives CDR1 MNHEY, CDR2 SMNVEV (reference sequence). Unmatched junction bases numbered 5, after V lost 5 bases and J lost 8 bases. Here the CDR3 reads CASSVMGLAGGELFF. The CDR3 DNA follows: TGTGCCAGCAGTGTAATGGGACTAGCGGGAGGGGAGCTGTTTTTT.

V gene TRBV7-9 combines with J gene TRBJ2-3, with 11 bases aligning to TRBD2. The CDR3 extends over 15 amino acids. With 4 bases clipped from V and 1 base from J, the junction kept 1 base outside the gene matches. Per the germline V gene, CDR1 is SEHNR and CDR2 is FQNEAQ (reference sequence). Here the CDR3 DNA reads TGTGCCAGCAGCTCACTAGCGGGGGGCACAGATACGCAGTATTTT. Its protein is CASSSLAGGTDTQYF.